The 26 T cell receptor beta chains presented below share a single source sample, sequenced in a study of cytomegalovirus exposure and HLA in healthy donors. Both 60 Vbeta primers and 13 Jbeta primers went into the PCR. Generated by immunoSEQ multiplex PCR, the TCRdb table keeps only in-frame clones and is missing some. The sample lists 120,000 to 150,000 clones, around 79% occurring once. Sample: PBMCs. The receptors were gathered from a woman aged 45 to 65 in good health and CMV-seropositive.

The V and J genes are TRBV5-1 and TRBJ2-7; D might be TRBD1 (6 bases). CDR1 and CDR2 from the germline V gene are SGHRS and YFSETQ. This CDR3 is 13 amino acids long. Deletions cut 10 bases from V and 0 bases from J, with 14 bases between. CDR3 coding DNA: TGCGCCTCCAGCCAGGGGCCCTCCTACGAGCAGTACTTC. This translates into CASSQGPSYEQYF.

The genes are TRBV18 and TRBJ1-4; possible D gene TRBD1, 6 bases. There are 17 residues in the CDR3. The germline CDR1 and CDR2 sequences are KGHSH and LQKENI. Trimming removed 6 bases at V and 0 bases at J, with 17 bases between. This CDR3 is CASSREWTAATNEKLFF. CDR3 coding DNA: TGTGCCAGCTCTCGAGAATGGACAGCTGCAACTAATGAAAAACTGTTTTTT.

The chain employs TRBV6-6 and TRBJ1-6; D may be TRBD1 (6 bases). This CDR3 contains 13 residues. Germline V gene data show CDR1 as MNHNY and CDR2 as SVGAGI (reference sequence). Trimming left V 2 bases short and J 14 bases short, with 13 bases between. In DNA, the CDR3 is TGTGCCAGCAGTTACCTGGACAGACCATCCCTCCACTTT. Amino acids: CASSYLDRPSLHF.

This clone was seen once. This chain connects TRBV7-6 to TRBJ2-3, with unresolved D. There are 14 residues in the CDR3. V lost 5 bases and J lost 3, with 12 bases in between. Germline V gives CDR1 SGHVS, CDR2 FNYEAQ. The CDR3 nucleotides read TGTGCCAGCAGCCCTGAACCAGTGACAGATACGCAGTATTTT. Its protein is CASSPEPVTDTQYF.

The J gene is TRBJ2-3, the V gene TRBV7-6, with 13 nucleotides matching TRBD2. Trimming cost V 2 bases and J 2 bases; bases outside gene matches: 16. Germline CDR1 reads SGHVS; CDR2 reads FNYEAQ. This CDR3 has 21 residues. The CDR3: CASSLTKTSGGFRMFTDTQYF. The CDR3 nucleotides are TGTGCCAGCAGCTTAACAAAGACTAGCGGGGGGTTTCGGATGTTCACAGATACGCAGTATTTT.

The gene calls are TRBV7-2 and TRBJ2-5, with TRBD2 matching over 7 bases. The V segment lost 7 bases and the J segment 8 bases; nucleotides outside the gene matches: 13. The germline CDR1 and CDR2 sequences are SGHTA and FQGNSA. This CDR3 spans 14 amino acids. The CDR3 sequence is CASMGGAERGTQYF. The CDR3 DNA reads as TGTGCCAGCATGGGGGGAGCGGAGCGGGGAACCCAGTACTTC. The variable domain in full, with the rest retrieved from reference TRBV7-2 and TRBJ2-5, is GAGVSQSPSNKVTEKGKDVELRCDPISGHTALYWYRQSLGQGLEFLIYFQGNSAPDKSGLPSDRFSAERTGGSVSTLTIQRTQQEDSAVYLCASMGGAERGTQYFGPGTRLLVL.

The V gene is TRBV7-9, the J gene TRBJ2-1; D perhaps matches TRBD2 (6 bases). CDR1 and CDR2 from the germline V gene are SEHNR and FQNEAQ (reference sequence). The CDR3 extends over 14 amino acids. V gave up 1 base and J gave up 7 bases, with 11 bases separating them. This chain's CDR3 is CASSLVSGGNEQFF. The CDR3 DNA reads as TGTGCCAGCAGCTTAGTGAGTGGGGGGAATGAGCAGTTCTTC.

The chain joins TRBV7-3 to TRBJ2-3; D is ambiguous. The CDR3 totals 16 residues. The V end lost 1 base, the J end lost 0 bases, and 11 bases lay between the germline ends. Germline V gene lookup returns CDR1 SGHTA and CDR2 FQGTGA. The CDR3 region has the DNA TGTGCCAGCAGCTTAAGTCAGTTACCTAGCACAGATACGCAGTATTTT. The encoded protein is CASSLSQLPSTDTQYF.

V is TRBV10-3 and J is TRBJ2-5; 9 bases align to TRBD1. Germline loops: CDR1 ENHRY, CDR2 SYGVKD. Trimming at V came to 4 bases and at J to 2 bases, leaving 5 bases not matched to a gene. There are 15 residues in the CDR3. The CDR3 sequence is CAISGGQGIQETQYF. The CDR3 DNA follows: TGTGCCATCAGTGGGGGACAGGGAATACAAGAGACCCAGTACTTC.

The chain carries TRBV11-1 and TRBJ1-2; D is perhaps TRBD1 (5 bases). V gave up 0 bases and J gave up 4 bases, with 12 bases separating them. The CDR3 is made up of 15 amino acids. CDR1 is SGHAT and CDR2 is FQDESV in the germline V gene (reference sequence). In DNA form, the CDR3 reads TGTGCCAGCAGCTTAGCCTCCAGGGATGTCTATGGCTACACCTTC. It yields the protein CASSLASRDVYGYTF.

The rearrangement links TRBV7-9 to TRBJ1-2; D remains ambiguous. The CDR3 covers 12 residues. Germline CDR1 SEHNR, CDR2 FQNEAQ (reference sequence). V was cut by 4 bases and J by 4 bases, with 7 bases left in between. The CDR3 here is CASSSGIYGYTF. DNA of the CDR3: TGTGCCAGCAGCTCGGGAATCTATGGCTACACCTTC.

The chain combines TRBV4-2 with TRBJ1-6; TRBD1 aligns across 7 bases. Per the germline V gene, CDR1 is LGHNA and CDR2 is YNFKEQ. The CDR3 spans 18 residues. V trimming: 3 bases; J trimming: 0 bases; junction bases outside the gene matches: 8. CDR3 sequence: CASSHERGPSSYNSPLHF. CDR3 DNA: TGTGCCAGCAGCCACGAAAGGGGGCCTAGCTCCTATAATTCACCCCTCCACTTT.

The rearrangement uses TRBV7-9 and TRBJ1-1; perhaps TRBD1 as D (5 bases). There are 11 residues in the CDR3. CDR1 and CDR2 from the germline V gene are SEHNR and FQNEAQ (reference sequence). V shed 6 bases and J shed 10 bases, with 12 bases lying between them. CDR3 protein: CASRTSGVAFF. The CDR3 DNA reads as TGTGCCAGCAGGACCTCGGGGGTAGCTTTCTTT.

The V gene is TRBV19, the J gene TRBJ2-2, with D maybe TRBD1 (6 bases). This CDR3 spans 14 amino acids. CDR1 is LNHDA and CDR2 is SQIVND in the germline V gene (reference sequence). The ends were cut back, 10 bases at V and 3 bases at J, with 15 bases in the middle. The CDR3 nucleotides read TGTGCCACGAACACAGGGATTTACACCGGGGAGCTGTTTTTT. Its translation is CATNTGIYTGELFF.

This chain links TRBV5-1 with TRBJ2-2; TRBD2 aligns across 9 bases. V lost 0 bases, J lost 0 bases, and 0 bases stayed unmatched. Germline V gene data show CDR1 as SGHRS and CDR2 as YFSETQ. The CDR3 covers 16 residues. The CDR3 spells CASSLASGANTGELFF. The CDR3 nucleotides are TGCGCCAGCAGCTTGGCTAGCGGGGCGAACACCGGGGAGCTGTTTTTT. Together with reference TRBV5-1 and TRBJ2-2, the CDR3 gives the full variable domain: KAGVTQTPRYLIKTRGQQVTLSCSPISGHRSVSWYQQTPGQGLQFLFEYFSETQRNKGNFPGRFSGRQFSNSRSEMNVSTLELGDSALYLCASSLASGANTGELFFGEGSRLTVL.

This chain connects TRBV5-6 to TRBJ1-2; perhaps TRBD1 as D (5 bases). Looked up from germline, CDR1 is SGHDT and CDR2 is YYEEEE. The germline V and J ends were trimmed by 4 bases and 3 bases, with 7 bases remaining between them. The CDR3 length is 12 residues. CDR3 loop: CASSPGDYGYTF. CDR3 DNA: TGTGCCAGCAGCCCGGGGGACTATGGCTACACCTTC.

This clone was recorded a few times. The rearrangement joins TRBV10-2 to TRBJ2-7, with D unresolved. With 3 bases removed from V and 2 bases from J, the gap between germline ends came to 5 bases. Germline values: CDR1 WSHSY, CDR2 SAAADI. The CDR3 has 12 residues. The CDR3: CASSDEAYEQYF. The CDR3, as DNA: TGCGCCAGCAGTGATGAGGCCTACGAGCAGTACTTC.

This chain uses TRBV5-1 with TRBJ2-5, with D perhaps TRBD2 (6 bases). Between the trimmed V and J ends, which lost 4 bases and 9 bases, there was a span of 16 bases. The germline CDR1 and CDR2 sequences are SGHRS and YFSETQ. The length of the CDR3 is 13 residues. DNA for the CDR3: TGCGCCAGCAGCCCCGAGGGGACTTCGGCCCAGTACTTC. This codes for CASSPEGTSAQYF.

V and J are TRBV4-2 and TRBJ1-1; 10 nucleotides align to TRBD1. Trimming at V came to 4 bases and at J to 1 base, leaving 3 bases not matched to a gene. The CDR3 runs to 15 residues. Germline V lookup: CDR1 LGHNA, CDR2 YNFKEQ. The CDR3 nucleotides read TGTGCCAGCAGCCGGGGGGACAGGGGGAACACTGAAGCTTTCTTT. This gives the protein CASSRGDRGNTEAFF.

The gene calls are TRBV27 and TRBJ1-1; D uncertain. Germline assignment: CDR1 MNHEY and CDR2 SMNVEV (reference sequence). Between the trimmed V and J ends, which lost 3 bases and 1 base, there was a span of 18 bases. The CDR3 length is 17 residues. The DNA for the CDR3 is TGTGCCAGCAGTTTTAGGCTTTTTGGGCAAGAGAACACTGAAGCTTTCTTT. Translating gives CASSFRLFGQENTEAFF.

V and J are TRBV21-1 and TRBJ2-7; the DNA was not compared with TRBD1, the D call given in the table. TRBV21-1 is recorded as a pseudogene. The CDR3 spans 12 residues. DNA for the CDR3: TGTGCCAGCAGACAGGGGTGCTACGAGCAGTACTTC. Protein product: CASRQGCYEQYF.

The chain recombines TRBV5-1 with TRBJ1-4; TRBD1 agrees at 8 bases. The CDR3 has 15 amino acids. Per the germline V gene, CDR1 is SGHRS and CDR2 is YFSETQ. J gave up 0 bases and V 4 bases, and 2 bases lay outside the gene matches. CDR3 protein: CASSKDRATNEKLFF. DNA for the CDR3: TGCGCCAGCAGCAAGGACAGGGCAACTAATGAAAAACTGTTTTTT.

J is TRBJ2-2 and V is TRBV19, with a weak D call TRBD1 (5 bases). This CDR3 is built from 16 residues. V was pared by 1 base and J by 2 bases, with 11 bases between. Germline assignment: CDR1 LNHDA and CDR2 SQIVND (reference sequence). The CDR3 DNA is TGTGCCAGTAGTATAGGGCAGGGCCTAAACACCGGGGAGCTGTTTTTT. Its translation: CASSIGQGLNTGELFF.

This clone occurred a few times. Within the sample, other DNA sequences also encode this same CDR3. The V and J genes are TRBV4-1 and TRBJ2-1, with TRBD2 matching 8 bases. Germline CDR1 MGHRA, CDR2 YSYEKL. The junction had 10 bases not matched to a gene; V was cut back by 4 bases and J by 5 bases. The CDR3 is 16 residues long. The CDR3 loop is CASSLGAGGLHNEQFF. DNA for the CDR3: TGCGCCAGCAGCCTGGGCGCGGGGGGCTTACACAATGAGCAGTTCTTC.

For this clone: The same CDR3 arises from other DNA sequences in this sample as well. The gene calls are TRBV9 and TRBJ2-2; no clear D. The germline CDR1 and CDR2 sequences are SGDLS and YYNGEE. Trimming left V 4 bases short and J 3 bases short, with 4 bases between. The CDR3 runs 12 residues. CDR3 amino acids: CASSPYTGELFF. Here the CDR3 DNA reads TGTGCCAGCAGCCCTTACACCGGGGAGCTGTTTTTT.

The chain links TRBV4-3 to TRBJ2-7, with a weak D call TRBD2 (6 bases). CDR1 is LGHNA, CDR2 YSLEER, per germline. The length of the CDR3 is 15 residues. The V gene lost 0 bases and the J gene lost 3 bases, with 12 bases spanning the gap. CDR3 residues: CASSQDPGEHYEQYF. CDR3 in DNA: TGCGCCAGCAGCCAAGATCCGGGGGAGCACTACGAGCAGTACTTC.